A selection of T cell receptor beta chains follows, all from one sample in a study of monozygotic twins with inflammatory bowel disease. TCRdb re-analyzed the 5' RACE reads; it lists each CDR3 protein once, without DNA. The sample totals more than 300,000 distinct CDR3 sequences; its top ten clones hold approximately 2.8%. Source material: blood. The receptor set was obtained from a human donor with ulcerative colitis or Crohn's disease, or a healthy co-twin of an affected twin (not recorded which). The CDR3 runs from the conserved cysteine through the conserved F or W.

j_gene	v_gene	CDR3aa
TRBJ2-1	TRBV27	CASSFSSSYNEQFF
TRBJ2-1	TRBV11-2	CASRRQGGYNEQFF
TRBJ2-2	TRBV5-1	CASSLETGPGGTGELFF
TRBJ2-1	TRBV5-6	CASSFLGGQFF
TRBJ1-3	TRBV10-3	CAHKPGDSGNTIYF
TRBJ2-7	TRBV12-3/TRBV12-4	CASTLAGGRRSYEQYF
TRBJ1-1	TRBV20-1	CSARRDRGANTEAFF
TRBJ2-5	TRBV20-1	CSGGQLETQYF
TRBJ2-5	TRBV7-7	CASSLELAGGMETQYF
TRBJ2-1	TRBV5-1	CASSSLGLAGDYSYNEQFF
TRBJ2-1	TRBV12-3/TRBV12-4	CASIGGGYNEQFF
TRBJ1-4	TRBV2	CASSQGQALILFF
TRBJ2-3	TRBV18	CASSPLKRGMEDTQYF
TRBJ1-2	TRBV6-1	CASSDWDRVTYGYTF
TRBJ2-1	TRBV5-1	CASSESPPMMEQFF
TRBJ2-7	TRBV7-2	CASSLVGNLYEQYF
TRBJ2-5	TRBV7-6	CASSLVRVSEVETQYF
TRBJ2-3	TRBV29-1	CSVQSGTGTDTQYF
TRBJ2-5	TRBV18	CASSPPGQSIETQYF
TRBJ1-2	TRBV6-5	CASSYLNRGPNYGYTF
TRBJ2-7	TRBV27	CASSPGQDRSYEQYF
TRBJ2-3	TRBV7-2	CASSSQETSTDTQYF
TRBJ2-2	TRBV5-1	CASSWTSAGELFF
TRBJ2-7	TRBV20-1	CSARDPASGVYEQYF
TRBJ2-7	TRBV4-3	CASSQDVATYEQYF
TRBJ1-2	TRBV7-2	CASSLALQGAGYTF
TRBJ2-3	TRBV6-1	CASRRRTSAGGYTDTQYF
TRBJ2-7	TRBV20-1	CSARAPGRGTGVDEQYF
TRBJ2-1	TRBV12-3/TRBV12-4	CASSAILARVSSEQFF
TRBJ2-5	TRBV29-1	CSVFLDSQEKETQYF
TRBJ2-1	TRBV4-3	CASSQGASGGAGYNEQFF
TRBJ1-1	TRBV7-3	CASSQGRSTEAFF
TRBJ1-1	TRBV3-1	CASSQDGEGATEAFF
TRBJ1-1	TRBV12-5	CASGLRSTGLNTEAFF
TRBJ1-1	TRBV6-5	CVSSYTGVAEAFF